Listed here are 2 T cell receptor beta chains from one sample, sequenced in a study of T cell changes during pregnancy in multiple sclerosis. Sequencing used immunoSEQ multiplex PCR; TCRdb keeps in-frame clones, though not all of them. The top ten clones hold over 20% of a sample with around 40,000 clones, approximately 92% of them seen once. Sequencing was performed on CD8+ T cells from peripheral blood mononuclear cells, taken before pregnancy. These receptors came from a female donor with multiple sclerosis, enrolled in a pregnancy study.

This chain joins TRBV6-4 and TRBJ2-1; 9 positions agree with TRBD2. The CDR3 extends over 15 amino acids. Trimming cost V 3 bases and J 5 bases; bases outside gene matches: 5. Germline assignment: CDR1 MRHNA and CDR2 SNTAGT. In DNA, the CDR3 is TGTGCCAGCAGTGAAGCGGGAGGCCGTAACAATGAGCAGTTCTTC. Protein: CASSEAGGRNNEQFF.

The chain uses TRBV28 and TRBJ2-7; the D gene is possibly TRBD2 (5 bases). Trimming shortened V by 3 bases and J by 2 bases, and 20 bases separated the two germline ends. Germline CDR1 MDHEN, CDR2 SYDVKM. The CDR3 sequence is 17 residues long. CDR3 loop: CASSFPLSSGPTYEQYF. In nucleotides, the CDR3 is TGTGCCAGCAGTTTCCCGTTATCGAGCGGACCAACCTACGAGCAGTACTTC.